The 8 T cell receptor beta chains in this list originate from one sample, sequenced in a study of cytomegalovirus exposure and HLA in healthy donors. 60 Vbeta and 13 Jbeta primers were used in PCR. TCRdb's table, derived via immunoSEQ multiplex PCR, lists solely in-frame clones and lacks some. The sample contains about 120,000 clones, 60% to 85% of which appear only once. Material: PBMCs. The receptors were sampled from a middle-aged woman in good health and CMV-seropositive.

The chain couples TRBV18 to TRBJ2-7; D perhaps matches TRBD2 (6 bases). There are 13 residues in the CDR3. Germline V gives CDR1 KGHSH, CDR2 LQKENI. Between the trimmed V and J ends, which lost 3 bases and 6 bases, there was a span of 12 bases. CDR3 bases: TGTGCCAGCTCACCGCAGGGAGGCTTCGAGCAGTACTTC. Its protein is CASSPQGGFEQYF.

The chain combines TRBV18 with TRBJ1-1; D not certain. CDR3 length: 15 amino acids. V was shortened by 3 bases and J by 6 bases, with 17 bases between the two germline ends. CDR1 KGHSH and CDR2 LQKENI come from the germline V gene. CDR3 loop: CASSPPGPAVAEAFF. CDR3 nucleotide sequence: TGTGCCAGCTCACCTCCAGGCCCCGCAGTAGCTGAAGCTTTCTTT.

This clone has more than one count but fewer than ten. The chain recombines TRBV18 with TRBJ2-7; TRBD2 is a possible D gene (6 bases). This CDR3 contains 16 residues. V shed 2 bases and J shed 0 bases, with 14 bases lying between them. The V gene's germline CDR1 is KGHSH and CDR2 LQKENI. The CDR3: CASSPFAGPRSYEQYF. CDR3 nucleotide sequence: TGTGCCAGCTCACCATTCGCGGGACCCCGCTCCTACGAGCAGTACTTC. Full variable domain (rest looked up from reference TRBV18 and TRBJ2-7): NAGVMQNPRHLVRRRGQEARLRCSPMKGHSHVYWYRQLPEEGLKFMVYLQKENIIDESGMPKERFSAEFPKEGPSILRIQQVVRGDSAAYFCASSPFAGPRSYEQYFGPGTRLTVT.

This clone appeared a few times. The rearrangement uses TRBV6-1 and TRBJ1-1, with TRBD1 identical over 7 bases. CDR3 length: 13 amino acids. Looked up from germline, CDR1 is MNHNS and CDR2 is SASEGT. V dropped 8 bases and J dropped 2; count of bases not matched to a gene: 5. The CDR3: CASSRQGNTEAFF. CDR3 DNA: TGTGCCAGCTCCAGACAGGGTAACACTGAAGCTTTCTTT.

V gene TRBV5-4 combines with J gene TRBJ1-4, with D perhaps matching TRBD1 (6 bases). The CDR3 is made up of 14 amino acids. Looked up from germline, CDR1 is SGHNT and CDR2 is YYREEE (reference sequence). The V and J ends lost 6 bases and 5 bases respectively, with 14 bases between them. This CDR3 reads CASTFDQGNEKLFF. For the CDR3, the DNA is TGTGCCAGCACCTTCGATCAGGGGAATGAAAAACTGTTTTTT.

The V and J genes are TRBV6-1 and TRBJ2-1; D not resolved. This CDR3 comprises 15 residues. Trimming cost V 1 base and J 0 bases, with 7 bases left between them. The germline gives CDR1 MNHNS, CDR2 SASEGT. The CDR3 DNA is TGTGCCAGCAGTGAAGATTCACTCTCCTACAATGAGCAGTTCTTC. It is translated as CASSEDSLSYNEQFF.

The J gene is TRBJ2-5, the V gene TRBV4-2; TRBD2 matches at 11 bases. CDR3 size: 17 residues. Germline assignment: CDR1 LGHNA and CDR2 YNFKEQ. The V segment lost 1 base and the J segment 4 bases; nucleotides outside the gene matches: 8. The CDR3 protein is CASSQASGTSGRETQYF. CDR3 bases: TGTGCCAGCAGCCAAGCTTCCGGGACTAGCGGTAGAGAGACCCAGTACTTC.

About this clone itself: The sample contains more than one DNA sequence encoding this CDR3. The CDR3 nucleotides read TGTGCCAGCAGTAAAGACAGCTACGAGCAGTACTTC. It specifies CASSKDSYEQYF. The chain carries TRBV6-6 and TRBJ2-7, with D maybe TRBD1 (5 bases). V lost 5 bases to trimming and J lost 3 bases, with 8 bases between them. CDR3 length: 12 residues. Germline-derived CDR1 and CDR2 are MNHNY and SVGAGI (reference sequence).